This TCR beta chain was captured by sequencing in a study of long-term antiretroviral therapy in people with HIV. Study-level information: Collection of the earliest samples took place about a decade ahead of the 2015 immediate-ART recommendation. Study findings and constraints: When set beside controls, HIV repertoires had CDR3 length ranges that were narrower. In the period from the mid-2000s to the late 2010s, blood was collected, possibly under older ART regimens.

Samples were assayed with immunoSEQ v3.0 at survey level. The data were produced by immunoSEQ multiplex PCR, yet TCRdb's version contains in-frame clones alone and is incomplete. The profile shows approximately 32,000 clones, roughly four fifths of them singletons. CDR1 LNHDA and CDR2 SQIVND come from the germline V gene (reference sequence). This CDR3 contains 16 residues. Trimming removed 5 bases at V and 7 bases at J, with 20 bases between. About this clone: Its antigen remains unidentified.

The V gene is TRBV19, the J gene TRBJ1-4; D might be TRBD1 (6 bases). The starting material was unsorted PBMCs, obtained 0.4 years before starting antiretroviral therapy. The clonotype comes from a young man with HIV. This chain's CDR3 is CASSRRGPGEGEKLFF. In DNA, the CDR3 is TGTGCCAGTAGTCGCCGAGGACCAGGGGAGGGTGAAAAACTGTTTTTT.